These T cell receptor beta chains were read from a single sample in a study of T cell clones after liver transplantation. Clones were sequenced by immunoSEQ multiplex PCR, and TCRdb holds only the in-frame ones, with some missing. In the table there are over 5,500 clones, 70% to 80% of which are singletons. The sample consisted of CD8+ T cells from blood, taken 24 months after liver transplant. The receptors come from a human patient who received a liver transplant. The T cells may come from the graft donor. Both conserved end residues are part of each CDR3.

V gene | CDR3 protein
TRBV11-3 | CASSSIWTSGERQTQYF
TRBV27 | CASSLRGLGNTIYF
TRBV9 | CASSVDGRDYEQYF
TRBV9 | CASSGNPSNEKLFF
TRBV27 | CASSQGPVYGYTF
TRBV11-2 | CASSLDPGGELDEKLFF
TRBV11-2 | CASRLAGSYNEQFF
TRBV2 | CAEMKGVNEQFF
TRBV5-6 | CASSHDRASGGGANVLTF
TRBV28 | CASSLPFGASGRVNTDTQYF
TRBV14 | CASSQVWTDTQYF
TRBV7-6 | CASSSDRGLSPLHF
TRBV6-5 | CASSYSPTSSVDEQYF
TRBV11-2 | CASSDTLSGQGIGELFF
TRBV5-5 | CASSRRVTGRPTNEKLFF
TRBV7-9 | CASSLPISYEQYF
TRBV2 | CASSPGGPYIDEQYF
TRBV29-1 | CSVDFSLALDNEQFF
TRBV29-1 | CSVEDGGYEQYF
TRBV25-1 | CASSEGSLGNTIYF
TRBV7-9 | CASSSDSMPQHF
TRBV4-2 | CASSQDGGRYEQYF
TRBV21-1 | CASSMGGVNYNEQFF
TRBV6-1 | CASRGTGVDEQYF
TRBV6-4 | CASSDMGGDYGYTF
TRBV28 | CASRMEGNSGNTIYF
TRBV19 | CASSMSDGPGNTIYF
TRBV7-6 | CASSELISQSRANVLTF
TRBV6-1 | CASTDWTGREQYF
TRBV6-6 | CASRQGQANEKLFF
TRBV5-6 | CASSLRNSLHEQYF
TRBV29-1 | CSVNLGYNEQFF
TRBV28 | CASTSLGNTEAFF
TRBV4-1 | CASSQDGSGGTEAFF
TRBV7-3 | CASSLISGAYNEQFF
TRBV10-3 | CAISESDTEAFF
TRBV7-8 | CASSHPTAGSMSSGNTIYF
TRBV6-1 | CAGQGEHYEQYF
TRBV19 | CATGDWNEQFF
TRBV6-5 | CASSHGADEQYF